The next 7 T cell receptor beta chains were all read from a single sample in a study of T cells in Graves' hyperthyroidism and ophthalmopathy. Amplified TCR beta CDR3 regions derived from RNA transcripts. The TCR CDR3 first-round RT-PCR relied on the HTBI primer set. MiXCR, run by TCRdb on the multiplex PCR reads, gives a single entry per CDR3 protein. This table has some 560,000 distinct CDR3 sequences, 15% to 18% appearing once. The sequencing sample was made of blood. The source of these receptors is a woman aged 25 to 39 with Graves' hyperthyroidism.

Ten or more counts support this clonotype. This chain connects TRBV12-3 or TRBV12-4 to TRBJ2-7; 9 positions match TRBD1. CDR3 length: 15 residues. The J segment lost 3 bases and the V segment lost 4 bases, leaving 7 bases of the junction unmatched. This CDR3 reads CASSSAGTGNYEQYF. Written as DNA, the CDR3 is TGTGCCAGCAGTTCCGCCGGGACAGGGAACTACGAGCAGTACTTC.

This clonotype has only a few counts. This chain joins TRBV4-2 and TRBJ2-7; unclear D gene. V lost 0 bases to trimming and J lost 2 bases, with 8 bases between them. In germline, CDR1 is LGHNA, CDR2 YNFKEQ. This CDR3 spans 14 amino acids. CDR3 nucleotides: TGTGCCAGCAGCCAAGATGCGGAAACCTACGAGCAGTACTTC. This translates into CASSQDAETYEQYF.

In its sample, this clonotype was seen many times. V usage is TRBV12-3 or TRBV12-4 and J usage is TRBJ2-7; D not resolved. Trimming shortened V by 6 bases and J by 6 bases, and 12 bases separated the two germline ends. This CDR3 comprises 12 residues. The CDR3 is CASSQPALEQYF. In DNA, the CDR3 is TGTGCCAGCAGCCAGCCGGCGCTCGAGCAGTACTTC.

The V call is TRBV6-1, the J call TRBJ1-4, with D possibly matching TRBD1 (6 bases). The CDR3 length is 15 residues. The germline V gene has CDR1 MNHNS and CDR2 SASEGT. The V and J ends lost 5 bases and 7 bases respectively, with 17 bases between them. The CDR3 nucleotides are TGTGCCAGCAGTTCCCCGTCGGGGGCGGGTGAAAAACTGTTTTTT. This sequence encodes CASSSPSGAGEKLFF.

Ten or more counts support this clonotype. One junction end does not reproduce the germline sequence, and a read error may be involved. CDR3 nucleotides: TGCTCCGGCCAGCGGCAGTCAGATACGCAGTATTTT. As protein: CSGQRQSDTQYF. The rearrangement uses TRBV30 and TRBJ2-3; a weak D match, TRBD2 (5 bases). The CDR3 is 12 residues long. CDR1 is GTSNPN, CDR2 SVGIG, per germline (reference sequence).

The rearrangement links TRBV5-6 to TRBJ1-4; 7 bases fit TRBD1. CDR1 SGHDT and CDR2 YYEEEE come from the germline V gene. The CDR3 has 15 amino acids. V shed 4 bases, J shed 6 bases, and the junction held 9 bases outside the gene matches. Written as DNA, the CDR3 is TGTGCCAGCAGCCCCACAGGGGAGAGCGATGAAAAACTGTTTTTT. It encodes CASSPTGESDEKLFF.

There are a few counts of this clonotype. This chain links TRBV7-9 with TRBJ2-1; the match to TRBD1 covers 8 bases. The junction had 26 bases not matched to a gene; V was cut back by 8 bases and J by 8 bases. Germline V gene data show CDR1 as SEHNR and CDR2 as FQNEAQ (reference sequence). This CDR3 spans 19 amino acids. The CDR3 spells CASDHTGQGARVWVHEQFF. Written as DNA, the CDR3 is TGTGCCAGCGACCACACCGGGCAGGGGGCGCGGGTCTGGGTCCATGAGCAGTTCTTC.